Listed below are T cell receptor beta chains from one sample, sequenced in a study of OX40 agonist ivuxolimab in advanced cancers. Sequenced by immunoSEQ multiplex PCR; TCRdb stores in-frame clones only, minus some. The sample records around 67,000 clones, 75% to 85% being singletons. This specimen consisted of CD4+ or CD8+ T cells sorted from blood, obtained in a trial of the OX40 agonist ivuxolimab. The receptors shown here come from an adult with an advanced solid tumor such as melanoma, head and neck, liver or kidney cancer. Each CDR3 is given without its conserved first and last residue.

V	J	CDR3
TRBV19	TRBJ2-2	ASRRGTGELF
TRBV5-1	TRBJ1-4	ASSSQGPNEKLF
TRBV2	TRBJ1-1	ASSEGLGTEAF
TRBV18	TRBJ1-5	ASSAHRGGNQPQH
TRBV15	TRBJ1-3	ATSRPTGNTIY
TRBV14	TRBJ1-2	ASSQEWTGGDGYT
TRBV6-1	TRBJ1-1	ASGSTGGTEAF
TRBV7-9	TRBJ2-7	ASSLARQGERDEQY
TRBV30	TRBJ2-5	AWRGASRETQY
TRBV27	TRBJ1-6	ASSPLPGTVDFNSPLH
TRBV6-1	TRBJ1-1	ASSERGGNTEAF
TRBV18	TRBJ1-1	ASSPNRATEAF
TRBV7-9	TRBJ2-2	ASSLALVEITGELF
TRBV4-3	NA	ASSQGLSSYEQY
TRBV5-1	TRBJ2-7	ASSLAHGPSSEQY
TRBV19	TRBJ2-2	ASSIVVTANTGELF
TRBV9	TRBJ2-7	ASSPDVGAGEQY
TRBV9	TRBJ2-5	ASSPAGSQETQY
TRBV7-9	TRBJ1-1	ASSSGQISVLGTEAF
TRBV6-4	TRBJ1-2	ASSVGQGAGYT
TRBV6-6	TRBJ1-3	ASSYMEGVPIY
TRBV27	TRBJ1-5	ASSAVLGGNQPQH
TRBV7-9	TRBJ1-3	ASSPRPGQGNSGNTIY
TRBV5-4	TRBJ2-7	ASSGGLAGSSSYEQY
TRBV15	TRBJ2-7	ATRGGQGTSYEQY
TRBV30	TRBJ2-5	AWTGRQETQY
TRBV9	TRBJ1-3	ASSVGEGFAGNTIY
TRBV6-5	TRBJ2-3	ASSLSSIRTDTQY
TRBV6-5	TRBJ2-6	ASSKGAGANVLT
TRBV5-8	TRBJ2-3	ASSLYRDTQY
TRBV25-1	TRBJ2-7	ASRPAGSYEQY
TRBV5-1	TRBJ2-7	ASREARGSYEQY
TRBV13	TRBJ1-2	ASSEGTNYGYT
TRBV12-5	TRBJ1-1	ASAWGRQQNTEAF
TRBV9	TRBJ2-5	ASSVDGAGVKETQY
TRBV7-9	TRBJ1-1	ASSLADREATEAF
TRBV9	TRBJ1-2	ASSPGDRAYGYT
TRBV7-2	TRBJ2-1	ASSPESGAGHEQF
TRBV6-5	TRBJ2-5	ASSYWGEETQY
TRBV2	TRBJ1-6	ASSPDRYSPLH
TRBV4-2	TRBJ1-5	ASSQGAGQPQH
TRBV5-1	TRBJ1-1	ASSTTGGSLTEAF
TRBV6-1	TRBJ2-5	ASSEVGETQY
TRBV27	TRBJ2-3	ASSLFQGGTDTQY
TRBV7-2	TRBJ2-2	ASGTGLNTGELF
TRBV5-6	TRBJ2-5	ASSLWLAGGPAETQY
TRBV30	TRBJ2-2	ACQGGAGTGELF
TRBV5-6	TRBJ2-5	ASSLDVLAGGSETQY
TRBV9	NA	ASSVSAGTYEQY
TRBV30	TRBJ1-2	AWSRGQGYGYT
TRBV6-5	TRBJ1-2	ASSRQGDFYGYT